These 29 T cell receptor beta chains share one sample of origin, sequenced in a study of blood T cell repertoires in COVID-19. Some clones are missing from TCRdb's copy, which holds only in-frame ones; the method was immunoSEQ multiplex PCR. The sample holds about 120,000 clones, 88% seen once. What was sequenced was peripheral blood. The receptors originated from a woman aged 45-60 years with acute or convalescent COVID-19.

The chain couples TRBV5-1 to TRBJ2-3; D is perhaps TRBD2 (5 bases). This CDR3 has 17 amino acids. Germline V gene sequence: CDR1 SGHRS, CDR2 YFSETQ. The ends were cut back, 3 bases at V and 1 base at J, with 18 bases in the middle. DNA of the CDR3: TGCGCCAGCAGCTCTAAACGTGGCGGGCCTGGCACAGATACGCAGTATTTT. This gives the protein CASSSKRGGPGTDTQYF.

The rearrangement links TRBV14 to TRBJ1-2; D gene uncertain. This CDR3 contains 13 residues. Germline V CDR1 and CDR2: SGHDN, FVKESK. V was shortened by 4 bases and J by 6 bases, with 12 bases between the two germline ends. The CDR3 here is CASSPAWRDGYTF. The DNA for the CDR3 is TGTGCCAGCAGCCCCGCGTGGAGGGATGGCTACACCTTC.

V gene TRBV28 combines with J gene TRBJ2-7, with a weak D call TRBD1 (5 bases). Germline CDR1 MDHEN, CDR2 SYDVKM. The CDR3 is made up of 14 amino acids. V was trimmed by 5 bases and J by 2 bases, leaving 13 bases between them. The CDR3 sequence: CASSTTGGTYEQYF. In nucleotides, the CDR3 is TGTGCCAGCAGTACTACAGGTGGGACCTACGAGCAGTACTTC.

This chain connects TRBV3-1 (or the pseudogene TRBV3-2) to TRBJ2-5; a weak D match, TRBD2 (6 bases). The CDR3 length is 16 residues. Trimming pared 5 bases from V and 5 bases from J, leaving 21 bases between. Per the germline V gene, CDR1 is LGHDT and CDR2 is YNNKEL (reference sequence). The CDR3 loop is CASSSRRGGTGETQYF. For the CDR3, the DNA is TGTGCCAGCAGCTCACGCCGAGGAGGGACCGGGGAGACCCAGTACTTC.

V gene TRBV29-1 combines with J gene TRBJ1-2; 9 bases agree with TRBD1. Trimming cost V 6 bases and J 7 bases; bases outside gene matches: 12. The CDR3 has 14 amino acids. Germline V gives CDR1 SQVTM, CDR2 ANQGSEA. CDR3 coding DNA: TGCAGCGTCAGTCCCGGGACAGGGTTCCGTGGCTACACCTTC. It encodes CSVSPGTGFRGYTF.

V gene TRBV25-1 combines with J gene TRBJ2-2, with TRBD1 matching 9 bases. In germline, CDR1 is MGHDK, CDR2 SYGVNS. The CDR3 totals 14 residues. V lost 6 bases to trimming and J lost 5 bases; unmatched junction nucleotides: 4. CDR3 residues: CASRGTGSTGELFF. The CDR3 nucleotides are TGTGCCAGCAGAGGGACAGGGAGTACCGGGGAGCTGTTTTTT. The full variable domain, rest sourced from reference TRBV25-1 and TRBJ2-2, is EADIYQTPRYLVIGTGKKITLECSQTMGHDKMYWYQQDPGMELHLIHYSYGVNSTEKGDLSSESTVSRIRTEHFPLTLESARPSHTSQYLCASRGTGSTGELFFGEGSRLTVL.

CDR3 protein: CASSGSAQETQYF. CDR3 coding DNA: TGCGCCAGCAGTGGGTCAGCTCAAGAGACCCAGTACTTC. The rearrangement joins TRBV10-1 to TRBJ2-5; D not certain. V lost 4 bases to trimming and J lost 2 bases, with 8 bases between them. The CDR3 is 13 residues long. The germline gives CDR1 WNHNN, CDR2 SYGVQD (reference sequence).

The chain carries TRBV19 and TRBJ2-1, with 14 bases identical to TRBD2. The ends lost 4 bases at V and 1 base at J; junction bases unmatched: 3. Germline loops: CDR1 LNHDA, CDR2 SQIVND (reference sequence). CDR3 size: 17 residues. Here the CDR3 reads CASSTRTSGRSYNEQFF. CDR3 in DNA: TGTGCCAGTAGTACGAGGACTAGCGGGAGGTCCTACAATGAGCAGTTCTTC.

Here the CDR3 reads CASSSVAGIGEQYF. CDR3 nucleotide sequence: TGCGCCAGCAGCTCGGTAGCGGGAATCGGCGAGCAGTACTTC. This chain joins TRBV5-1 and TRBJ2-7; 8 bases fit TRBD2. CDR3 length: 14 amino acids. Germline assignment: CDR1 SGHRS and CDR2 YFSETQ. Germline trimming cut 3 bases from V and 6 bases from J; bases unmatched to any gene: 8. The full variable domain, rest sourced from reference TRBV5-1 and TRBJ2-7, is KAGVTQTPRYLIKTRGQQVTLSCSPISGHRSVSWYQQTPGQGLQFLFEYFSETQRNKGNFPGRFSGRQFSNSRSEMNVSTLELGDSALYLCASSSVAGIGEQYFGPGTRLTVT.

V gene TRBV4-1 combines with J gene TRBJ1-1, with D unclear. Germline assignment: CDR1 MGHRA and CDR2 YSYEKL. This CDR3 is built from 15 residues. Trimming stripped 0 bases from V and 4 bases from J, with 12 bases between. CDR3 loop: CASSQEGGRGTEAFF. The CDR3 DNA sequence: TGCGCCAGCAGCCAAGAGGGCGGGAGAGGCACTGAAGCTTTCTTT.

Only a few counts were recorded for this clone. The CDR3 sequence is CASLPRADRGDTQYF. The CDR3 DNA sequence: TGTGCCAGCCTTCCTCGGGCGGACAGGGGAGATACGCAGTATTTT. The chain uses TRBV2 and TRBJ2-3; 9 bases agree with TRBD1. The germline gives CDR1 SNHLY, CDR2 FYNNEI. V dropped 8 bases and J dropped 5; count of bases not matched to a gene: 11. The CDR3 totals 15 residues.

This chain uses TRBV5-6 with TRBJ1-2; D perhaps matches TRBD1 (6 bases). Trimming removed 3 bases at V and 5 bases at J, with 14 bases between. CDR1 and CDR2 from the germline V gene are SGHDT and YYEEEE. The CDR3 is made up of 14 amino acids. The CDR3 nucleotides are TGTGCCAGCAGCTGGCCGGGAACAGGGTATGGCTACACCTTC. It codes for CASSWPGTGYGYTF.

The chain employs TRBV5-1 and TRBJ2-1, with 10 bases that match TRBD1. Germline trimming cut 4 bases from V and 6 bases from J; bases unmatched to any gene: 4. CDR3 length equals 14 residues. Germline V lookup: CDR1 SGHRS, CDR2 YFSETQ. The CDR3 is CASSVRDRGNEQFF. As DNA, the CDR3 is TGCGCCAGCAGCGTCCGGGACAGGGGCAATGAGCAGTTCTTC.

The rearrangement links TRBV15 to TRBJ2-3; D is possibly TRBD2 (6 bases). Trimming took 11 bases from V and 5 from J, leaving 11 bases between them. Germline CDR1 reads LNHNV; CDR2 reads YYDKDF (reference sequence). The CDR3 length is 11 residues. CDR3 amino acids: CASTSRDTQYF. CDR3 nucleotide sequence: TGTGCCTCTACTAGCCGAGATACGCAGTATTTT.

The rearrangement links TRBV5-1 to TRBJ2-7; 7 nucleotides match TRBD2. CDR1 is SGHRS, CDR2 YFSETQ, per germline. V trimming: 1 base; J trimming: 6 bases; junction bases outside the gene matches: 7. The CDR3 runs to 14 residues. CDR3 sequence reads: CASSLKGGQVEQYF. The CDR3 coding sequence is TGCGCCAGCAGCTTGAAGGGAGGGCAGGTCGAGCAGTACTTC.

The chain carries TRBV4-1 and TRBJ2-2; D possibly corresponds to TRBD2 (6 bases). Germline CDR1 reads MGHRA; CDR2 reads YSYEKL. The CDR3 has 17 amino acids. V was trimmed by 0 bases and J by 6 bases, leaving 17 bases between them. The CDR3 loop reads CASSQDLGGTLAGELFF. The CDR3 DNA reads TGCGCCAGCAGCCAAGATTTGGGAGGTACGCTGGCCGGGGAGCTGTTTTTT.

This clone was picked up one time. This chain joins TRBV6-1 and TRBJ1-4; TRBD1 matches at 10 bases. Germline trimming cut 3 bases from V and 5 bases from J; bases unmatched to any gene: 3. CDR3 length: 15 amino acids. Germline values: CDR1 MNHNS, CDR2 SASEGT. CDR3: CASSDGQGGNEKLFF. Here the CDR3 DNA reads TGTGCCAGCAGTGACGGACAGGGGGGGAATGAAAAACTGTTTTTT.

The CDR3 DNA is TGTGCCAGCGCCGACGGGAACTATGGCTACACCTTC. Its protein is CASADGNYGYTF. The chain couples TRBV28 to TRBJ1-2; D uncertain. The germline V gene has CDR1 MDHEN and CDR2 SYDVKM. This CDR3 region has 12 residues. V lost 8 bases to trimming and J lost 2 bases, with 9 bases between them.

The chain carries TRBV2 and TRBJ2-7; 7 bases fit TRBD1. With 7 bases clipped from V and 7 bases from J, the junction kept 7 bases outside the gene matches. This CDR3 contains 12 residues. The germline V gene encodes CDR1 SNHLY and CDR2 FYNNEI. CDR3 bases: TGTGCCAGCACCTTCACAGGGGTAGAGCAGTACTTC. This encodes CASTFTGVEQYF.

The chain employs TRBV3-1 (or the pseudogene TRBV3-2) and TRBJ2-7, with D unclear. Trimming took 2 bases from V and 3 from J, leaving 11 bases between them. Germline loops: CDR1 LGHDT, CDR2 YNNKEL (reference sequence). CDR3 length: 14 amino acids. The CDR3 coding sequence is TGTGCCAGCAGCCAACCAGGCTTGCACTACGAGCAGTACTTC. Translating gives CASSQPGLHYEQYF.

The chain combines TRBV4-2 with TRBJ1-4; no clear D. The ends were cut back, 5 bases at V and 7 bases at J, with 11 bases in the middle. The CDR3 totals 13 residues. The V gene's germline CDR1 is LGHNA and CDR2 YNFKEQ. The CDR3 loop reads CASSSVGSEKLFF. The CDR3 coding sequence is TGTGCCAGCAGCTCGGTTGGTAGTGAAAAACTGTTTTTT.

V usage is TRBV6-5 and J usage is TRBJ1-3; D uncertain. The CDR3 contains 14 residues. Trimming took off 5 bases at V and 1 base at J, with 9 bases between the two ends. Germline CDR1 is MNHEY and CDR2 is SVGAGI. In DNA, the CDR3 is TGTGCCAGCAGTATTCGGGGTTCTGGAAACACCATATATTTT. Translating it yields CASSIRGSGNTIYF.

This chain uses TRBV16 with TRBJ1-1; no firm D call. Germline values: CDR1 KGHSY, CDR2 FQNENV. This CDR3 has 14 amino acids. V shed 2 bases and J shed 1 base, with 8 bases lying between them. In nucleotides, the CDR3 is TGTGCCAGCAGCCAAACGAGAGAGAACACTGAAGCTTTCTTT. Amino acids: CASSQTRENTEAFF.

The chain joins TRBV14 to TRBJ2-7; D remains ambiguous. The CDR3 length is 14 residues. V gave up 4 bases and J gave up 1 base, with 11 bases separating them. Germline CDR1 is SGHDN and CDR2 is FVKESK. The CDR3 DNA sequence: TGTGCCAGCAGCCCCCGGGTGTCGTCCTACGAGCAGTACTTC. This translates into CASSPRVSSYEQYF.

The rearrangement joins TRBV2 to TRBJ1-2, with no clear D. CDR3 size: 13 residues. Germline V lookup: CDR1 SNHLY, CDR2 FYNNEI. Trimming removed 8 bases from V and 3 bases from J, with 13 bases in between. For the CDR3, the DNA is TGTGCCAGCTCCCCCAGGCGTGACTATGGCTACACCTTC. Protein: CASSPRRDYGYTF. Combining the CDR3 with reference TRBV2 and TRBJ1-2 gives the whole variable domain EPEVTQTPSHQVTQMGQEVILRCVPISNHLYFYWYRQILGQKVEFLVSFYNNEISEKSEIFDDQFSVERPDGSNFTLKIRSTKLEDSAMYFCASSPRRDYGYTFGSGTRLTVV.

The chain recombines TRBV7-2 with TRBJ2-4, with a possible D match to TRBD2 (6 bases). This CDR3 contains 13 residues. Deletions cut 8 bases from V and 4 bases from J, with 12 bases between. Germline CDR1 reads SGHTA; CDR2 reads FQGNSA. CDR3 sequence: CASAEGGKNIQYF. Here the CDR3 DNA reads TGTGCCAGCGCTGAAGGAGGGAAAAACATTCAGTACTTC. Variable domain in full (rest from reference TRBV7-2 and TRBJ2-4): GAGVSQSPSNKVTEKGKDVELRCDPISGHTALYWYRQSLGQGLEFLIYFQGNSAPDKSGLPSDRFSAERTGGSVSTLTIQRTQQEDSAVYLCASAEGGKNIQYFGAGTRLSVL.

This chain joins TRBV19 and TRBJ1-5; D remains unclear. The CDR3 extends over 15 amino acids. Germline loops: CDR1 LNHDA, CDR2 SQIVND (reference sequence). Trimming removed 3 bases at V and 0 bases at J, with 9 bases between. CDR3 in DNA: TGTGCCAGTAGTATCGGCGGTTATAGCAATCAGCCCCAGCATTTT. Its protein is CASSIGGYSNQPQHF.

The chain joins TRBV19 to TRBJ1-2; 11 bases match TRBD1. Germline V gene sequence: CDR1 LNHDA, CDR2 SQIVND (reference sequence). V lost 4 bases to trimming and J lost 1 base; unmatched junction nucleotides: 8. This CDR3 has 17 residues. CDR3 coding DNA: TGTGCCAGTAGTAACCCCCGGACAGGGGGCCTTAACTATGGCTACACCTTC. Translated, it gives CASSNPRTGGLNYGYTF.

The chain recombines TRBV11-3 with TRBJ2-6; D gene ambiguous. The CDR3 runs 14 residues. CDR1 is SGHNT, CDR2 YENEEA, per germline. V shed 0 bases and J shed 3 bases, with 3 bases lying between them. The CDR3 nucleotides read TGTGCCAGCAGCTTAGAGAGTGGGGCCAACGTCCTGACTTTC. This gives the protein CASSLESGANVLTF. The full variable domain, with the rest looked up from reference TRBV11-3 and TRBJ2-6, is EAGVVQSPRYKIIEKKQPVAFWCNPISGHNTLYWYLQNLGQGPELLIRYENEEAVDDSQLPKDRFSAERLKGVDSTLKIQPAELGDSAVYLCASSLESGANVLTFGAGSRLTVL.